This T cell receptor beta chain was captured in a study of cytomegalovirus exposure and HLA in healthy donors. The primer mix had 60 Vbeta and 13 Jbeta primers. Method: immunoSEQ multiplex PCR; TCRdb's copy keeps in-frame clones and lacks some. The sample records about 130,000 clones, 65% to 90% being singletons. The CDR3 totals 15 residues. In its sample, this clone was seen a few times. Sequenced material: PBMCs. The rearrangement uses TRBV21-1 and TRBJ1-3. TRBV21-1 is deemed a pseudogene. The TCR was taken from a girl aged 2-10 years in good health and CMV-seronegative. The CDR3 here is CASSQSRDSGNTIYF. CDR3 DNA sequence: TGTGCCAGCAGCCAAAGCCGGGACTCTGGAAACACCATATATTTT.